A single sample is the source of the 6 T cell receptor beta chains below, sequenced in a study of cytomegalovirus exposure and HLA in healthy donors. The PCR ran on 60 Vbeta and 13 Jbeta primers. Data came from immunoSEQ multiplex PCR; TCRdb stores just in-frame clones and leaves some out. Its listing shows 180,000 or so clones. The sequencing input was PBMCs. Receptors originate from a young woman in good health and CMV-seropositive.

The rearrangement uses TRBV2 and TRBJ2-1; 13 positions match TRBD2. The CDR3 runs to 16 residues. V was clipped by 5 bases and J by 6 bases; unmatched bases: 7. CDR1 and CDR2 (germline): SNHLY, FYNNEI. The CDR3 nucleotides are TGTGCCAGCAGTTCCTGGACTAGCGGGGGTAGCAATGAGCAGTTCTTC. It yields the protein CASSSWTSGGSNEQFF. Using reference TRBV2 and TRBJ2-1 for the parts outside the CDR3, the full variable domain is EPEVTQTPSHQVTQMGQEVILRCVPISNHLYFYWYRQILGQKVEFLVSFYNNEISEKSEIFDDQFSVERPDGSNFTLKIRSTKLEDSAMYFCASSSWTSGGSNEQFFGPGTRLTVL.

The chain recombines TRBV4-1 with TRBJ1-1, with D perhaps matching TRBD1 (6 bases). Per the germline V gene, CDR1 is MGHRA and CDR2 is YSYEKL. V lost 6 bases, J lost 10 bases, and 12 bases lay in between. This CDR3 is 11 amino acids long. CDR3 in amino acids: CASRALGAAFF. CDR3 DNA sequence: TGCGCCAGCAGAGCTTTGGGGGCAGCTTTCTTT.

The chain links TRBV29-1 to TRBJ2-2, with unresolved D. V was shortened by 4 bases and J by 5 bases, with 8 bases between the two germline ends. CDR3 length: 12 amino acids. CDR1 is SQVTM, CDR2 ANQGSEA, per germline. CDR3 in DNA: TGCAGCGTTGGTTGGGCGACCGGGGAGCTGTTTTTT. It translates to CSVGWATGELFF.

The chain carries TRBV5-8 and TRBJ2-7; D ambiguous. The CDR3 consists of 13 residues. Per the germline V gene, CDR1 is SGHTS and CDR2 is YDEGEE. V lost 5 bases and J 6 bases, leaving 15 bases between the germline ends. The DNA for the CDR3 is TGTGCCAGCAGGGTGAGGTTACTGGGCGAGCAGTACTTC. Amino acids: CASRVRLLGEQYF.

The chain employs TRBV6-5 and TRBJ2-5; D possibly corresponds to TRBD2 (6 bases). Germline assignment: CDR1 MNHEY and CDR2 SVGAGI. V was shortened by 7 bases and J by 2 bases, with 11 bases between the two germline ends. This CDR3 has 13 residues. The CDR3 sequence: CASTHRGQETQYF. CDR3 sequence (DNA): TGTGCCAGCACCCACCGGGGGCAAGAGACCCAGTACTTC.

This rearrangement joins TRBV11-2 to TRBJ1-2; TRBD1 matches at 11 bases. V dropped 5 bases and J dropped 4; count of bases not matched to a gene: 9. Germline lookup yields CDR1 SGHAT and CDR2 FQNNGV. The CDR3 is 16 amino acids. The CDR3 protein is CASSGGQGVSLYGYTF. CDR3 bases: TGTGCCAGCAGCGGGGGACAGGGGGTATCTCTCTATGGCTACACCTTC.